The clone carrying this TCR beta chain was seen a few times. This sample is part of a study of T cells in Graves' hyperthyroidism and ophthalmopathy. The V and J ends lost 7 bases and 7 bases, in that order; junction bases with no gene match: 19. The germline V gene encodes CDR1 SNHLY and CDR2 FYNNEI. CDR3 size: 16 residues. Amplified TCR beta CDR3 regions came from RNA transcripts. The HTBI primer set served for first-round RT-PCR of the TCR CDR3. One entry per CDR3 protein, called by TCRdb with MiXCR from the multiplex PCR reads. The data contain about 540,000 distinct CDR3 sequences, around 45% of them seen just once; the ten biggest clones take up roughly 8.2%.

Material for sequencing was peripheral blood or thyroid tissue (not recorded which). The gene calls are TRBV2 and TRBJ2-7; 7 bases align to TRBD2. The sequence came from a woman aged 18-35 years with Graves' hyperthyroidism. The CDR3 DNA reads as TGTGCCAGCACCGGAGAGATGCGGGAGAACCCCAATGAGCAGTACTTC. It encodes CASTGEMRENPNEQYF.